The 18 T cell receptor beta chains presented below share a single source sample, sequenced in a study of blood T cells in healthy people across ages. A J-beta primer mix and a sample-barcoded 5' primer were used in a second PCR of about 7 to 11 cycles. One entry per CDR3 protein results from TCRdb running MiXCR on the 5' RACE reads. The sample has about 970,000 distinct CDR3 sequences, 51% seen once. Source material: blood. The receptors originated from a woman aged 60-75 years in good health.

V and J are TRBV20-1 and TRBJ2-7, with D maybe TRBD1 (6 bases). TRBJ2-5 matches the DNA end more closely, so the J call is doubtful. From germline, CDR1 is DFQATT and CDR2 SNEGSKA (reference sequence). This CDR3 has 14 amino acids. CDR3 DNA: TGCAGTGCCCTAGATGGGGGCGTGGAAGAGACCCAGTACTTC. This gives the protein CSALDGGVEETQYF.

The V gene is TRBV4-2, the J gene TRBJ1-2; D is perhaps TRBD1 (5 bases). CDR3 size: 15 residues. V shed 7 bases and J shed 9 bases, with 24 bases lying between them. Per the germline V gene, CDR1 is LGHNA and CDR2 is YNFKEQ. CDR3 loop: CASTDFSSGDLSYTF. CDR3 in DNA: TGTGCCAGCACCGATTTCTCATCCGGGGACTTGAGCTACACCTTC.

The J gene is TRBJ2-3, the V gene TRBV28; 9 bases align to TRBD2. This CDR3 spans 16 amino acids. Germline V CDR1 and CDR2: MDHEN, SYDVKM. V trimming: 6 bases; J trimming: 0 bases; junction bases outside the gene matches: 7. This chain's CDR3 is CASSRPAGGSTDTQYF. The CDR3 nucleotides are TGTGCCAGCAGCCGGCCAGCGGGAGGAAGCACAGATACGCAGTATTTT.

Remarks on this clonotype: This may be a read error: a much more frequent sequence differs by one nucleotide. This chain links TRBV11-2 with TRBJ1-1, with D unresolved. Germline V gene sequence: CDR1 SGHAT, CDR2 FQNNGV. This CDR3 has 11 amino acids. CDR3 in amino acids: CAGSLVKEAFF. Written as DNA, the CDR3 is TGTGCCGGCAGCTTAGTTAAAGAAGCTTTCTTT.

This clonotype showed up just once. The CDR3 DNA follows: TGTGCCAGCAGACCTTCCGGGACCTACACCGGGGAGCTGTTTTTT. This codes for CASRPSGTYTGELFF. The chain combines TRBV12-3 or TRBV12-4 with TRBJ2-2; D is tentatively TRBD1 or TRBD2 (5 bases each). The CDR3 covers 15 residues. The V gene lost 6 bases and the J gene lost 3 bases, with 14 bases spanning the gap.

This clonotype has just a few counts. This chain links TRBV13 with TRBJ2-3, with a weak D call TRBD2 (5 bases). V lost 5 bases and J lost 3, with 18 bases in between. The CDR3 loop spans 16 amino acids. Germline V gene lookup returns CDR1 PRHDT and CDR2 FYEKMQ (reference sequence). CDR3 protein: CASSPPVGRRTDTQYF. In DNA form, the CDR3 reads TGTGCCAGCAGCCCACCGGTGGGTAGGAGGACAGATACGCAGTATTTT.

The chain recombines TRBV3-1 with TRBJ2-5; weak D call: TRBD2 (5 bases). V lost 3 bases to trimming and J lost 4 bases, with 15 bases between them. The CDR3 contains 15 residues. Germline V gene data show CDR1 as LGHDT and CDR2 as YNNKEL (reference sequence). For the CDR3, the DNA is TGTGCCAGCAGCCAGCAGCCGGGAAGCCGAGAGACCCAGTACTTC. Protein product: CASSQQPGSRETQYF.

In its sample, this clonotype was seen once. CDR3 in amino acids: CASTQVNPTYNEQYF. The CDR3 coding sequence is TGTGCCAGCACTCAAGTCAATCCGACGTACAATGAGCAGTACTTC. This chain connects TRBV12-3 or TRBV12-4 to TRBJ2-5; D gene ambiguous. Trimming took off 7 bases at V and 11 bases at J, with 26 bases between the two ends. The length of the CDR3 is 15 residues.

The CDR3 region has the DNA TGTGCCAGCAGCCTTGGACTCTATCTCAATGAGCAGTTCTTC. The encoded protein is CASSLGLYLNEQFF. V usage is TRBV5-6 and J usage is TRBJ2-1; tentative D call: TRBD2 (5 bases). This CDR3 is 14 amino acids long. Germline V lookup: CDR1 SGHDT, CDR2 YYEEEE. V shed 4 bases and J shed 6 bases, with 14 bases lying between them.

The chain is built from TRBV20-1 and TRBJ2-2; D is possibly TRBD1 (6 bases). The CDR3 is made up of 15 amino acids. V was cut by 5 bases and J by 0 bases, with 13 bases left in between. Germline CDR1 reads DFQATT; CDR2 reads SNEGSKA (reference sequence). This chain's CDR3 is CSAPAQGSNTGELFF. As DNA, the CDR3 is TGCAGTGCTCCTGCACAGGGATCGAACACCGGGGAGCTGTTTTTT.

This chain links TRBV2 with TRBJ2-5; possible D gene TRBD1, 6 bases. This CDR3 has 14 amino acids. The V end was cut by 4 bases, the J end by 9 bases, with 18 bases between. Germline V CDR1 and CDR2: SNHLY, FYNNEI. Here the CDR3 DNA reads TGTGCCAGCAGTGGACAGACCCCTAGGGGGTCCCAGTACTTC. It encodes CASSGQTPRGSQYF.

In its sample, this clonotype was seen many times. CDR3 in amino acids: CSVPPGLEETQYF. For the CDR3, the DNA is TGCAGCGTTCCCCCAGGGTTAGAAGAGACCCAGTACTTC. The genes are TRBV29-1 and TRBJ2-5, with D possibly matching TRBD1 (5 bases). There are 13 residues in the CDR3. CDR1 is SQVTM and CDR2 is ANQGSEA in the germline V gene. The V end was cut by 5 bases, the J end by 3 bases, with 13 bases between.

This clonotype was counted a few times. The J gene is TRBJ2-7, the V gene TRBV2; the D call may be TRBD1 or TRBD2 (5 bases each). Germline CDR1 is SNHLY and CDR2 is FYNNEI. The CDR3 loop spans 13 amino acids. Trimming stripped 4 bases from V and 2 bases from J, with 9 bases between. The CDR3 region is CASSGEGPYEQYF. CDR3 DNA: TGTGCCAGCAGTGGAGAGGGACCCTACGAGCAGTACTTC.

Only a few counts were recorded for this clonotype. The rearrangement links TRBV12-3 or TRBV12-4 to TRBJ2-7, with D hard to call. The CDR3 consists of 13 residues. V was shortened by 7 bases and J by 6 bases, with 16 bases between the two germline ends. CDR3 sequence: CASNPTGRGEQYF. The CDR3 DNA reads as TGTGCCAGCAACCCTACCGGACGTGGCGAGCAGTACTTC.

The chain joins TRBV29-1 to TRBJ2-1, with 8 bases matching TRBD1. CDR1 is SQVTM, CDR2 ANQGSEA, per germline. The ends lost 3 bases at V and 8 bases at J; junction bases unmatched: 18. This CDR3 has 17 amino acids. The CDR3 loop reads CSVEGADRGRISDEQFF. In DNA, the CDR3 is TGCAGCGTTGAGGGAGCTGACAGGGGAAGAATTAGCGATGAGCAGTTCTTC.

This clonotype has only a few counts. V usage is TRBV10-3 and J usage is TRBJ2-2; TRBD1 matches at 7 bases. The CDR3 contains 14 residues. Germline CDR1 is ENHRY and CDR2 is SYGVKD. Trimming removed 7 bases from V and 5 bases from J; junction bases left unmatched: 7. CDR3 sequence reads: CAIKTGSGTGELFF. The CDR3 coding sequence is TGTGCCATCAAGACAGGGTCCGGTACCGGGGAGCTGTTTTTT.

The chain employs TRBV20-1 and TRBJ2-1; D ambiguous. V was cut by 5 bases and J by 1 base, with 18 bases left in between. The germline gives CDR1 DFQATT, CDR2 SNEGSKA (reference sequence). The CDR3 has 16 amino acids. The CDR3 protein is CSAFPPRFQSYNEQFF. The DNA for the CDR3 is TGCAGTGCTTTCCCCCCCCGCTTTCAGTCCTACAATGAGCAGTTCTTC.

This clonotype appeared a single time. V and J are TRBV12-3 or TRBV12-4 and TRBJ2-1; the D is unclear. The J call could be wrong; TRBJ2-7 is a better fit for the DNA end. This CDR3 is built from 15 residues. The CDR3 DNA sequence: TGTGCCAGCAGTGCACGTAAAGCACCACCCAATGAGCAGTACTTC. It encodes CASSARKAPPNEQYF.